This T cell receptor (beta chain) was identified during a study of shared clonotypes between healthy human individuals. Study-level background: Each donor had three CD4 naive, three CD4 memory, two CD8 naive and one CD8 memory plate.

This CDR3 comprises 17 residues. CDR1 LNHNV and CDR2 YYDKDF come from the germline V gene (reference sequence). Trimming shortened V by 0 bases and J by 5 bases, and 18 bases separated the two germline ends. The authors divided CD4+ cells into CD45RA+ naive and CD45RA-negative memory subsets. Profiled with immunoSEQ multiplex PCR; TCRdb holds only in-frame clones, not every one. The sample carries a few million clones, 85% to 95% recorded once. This TCR came from a young man in good health. Sequenced: naive CD4+ T cells sorted from blood. This sample's subset: CD45RA+ positively selected. This chain joins TRBV15 and TRBJ2-3, with a weak D call TRBD1 (5 bases). The CDR3 protein is CATSREVQVLVGDTQYF. CDR3 DNA sequence: TGTGCCACCAGCAGAGAGGTACAGGTTTTGGTTGGAGATACGCAGTATTTT.